The following is a T cell receptor (beta chain) sequence with its context. The antigen remains unidentified. The record originates from a study of OX40 agonist ivuxolimab in advanced cancers. Whole-study context: Therapy given before enrollment (anti-PD-1, anti-PD-L1 or anti-CTLA-4) was allowed, and over 35% had some. Three patients responded partially, comprising one with hepatocellular carcinoma and two with cutaneous melanoma.

This CDR3 is built from 16 residues. Germline lookup yields CDR1 LNHDA and CDR2 SQIVND (reference sequence). The J segment lost 2 bases and the V segment lost 7 bases, leaving 8 bases of the junction unmatched. General study points: At 0.1 to 3.0 mg/kg and by week 6, clonal expansion occurred in CD4+ and CD8+ blood T cells.

With autoimmune disease history or systemic immunosuppression, patients were excluded. Measured with immunoSEQ multiplex PCR; TCRdb has only the in-frame clones, and not every one. In the table there are approximately 74,000 clones, 90% of which are singletons. The origin of this receptor is an adult with an advanced solid tumor such as melanoma, head and neck, liver or kidney cancer. The input for sequencing was CD4+ or CD8+ T cells sorted from blood, taken in a trial of the OX40 agonist ivuxolimab. This sequence joins TRBV19 and TRBJ1-5; 10 bases are a match to TRBD1. The CDR3 sequence is CASTSPGTGGNQPQHF. The CDR3 coding sequence is TGTGCCAGTACCTCTCCCGGGACAGGGGGCAATCAGCCCCAGCATTTT.